Below, one TCR beta chain is given with its context. CD45RO-negative cells were positively selected for CCR7, leaving out terminally differentiated effector memory CD45RA+ cells. Germline CDR1 is MNHEY and CDR2 is SMNVEV (reference sequence). Between the trimmed V and J ends, which lost 2 bases and 5 bases, there was a span of 12 bases. This CDR3 has 14 residues. The sample originates from a study of shared clonotypes between healthy human individuals. The overall study: Those who served as donors were a couple of women and three men between the ages of 18 and 49.

The input for sorted-subset replicate PCRs was 150 to 200 ng DNA, tens of thousands of T cell genomes. Profiled with immunoSEQ multiplex PCR; TCRdb holds only in-frame clones, not every one. This table holds about 590,000 clones, 95% found once. Material for sequencing was naive CD8+ T cells sorted from blood. This TCR came from a woman aged 30 to 39 in good health. V gene TRBV27 combines with J gene TRBJ1-1; tentative D call: TRBD1 (6 bases). The CDR3 protein is CASSLQQGGTEAFF. The CDR3 DNA reads as TGTGCCAGCAGTTTACAACAGGGTGGAACTGAAGCTTTCTTT.